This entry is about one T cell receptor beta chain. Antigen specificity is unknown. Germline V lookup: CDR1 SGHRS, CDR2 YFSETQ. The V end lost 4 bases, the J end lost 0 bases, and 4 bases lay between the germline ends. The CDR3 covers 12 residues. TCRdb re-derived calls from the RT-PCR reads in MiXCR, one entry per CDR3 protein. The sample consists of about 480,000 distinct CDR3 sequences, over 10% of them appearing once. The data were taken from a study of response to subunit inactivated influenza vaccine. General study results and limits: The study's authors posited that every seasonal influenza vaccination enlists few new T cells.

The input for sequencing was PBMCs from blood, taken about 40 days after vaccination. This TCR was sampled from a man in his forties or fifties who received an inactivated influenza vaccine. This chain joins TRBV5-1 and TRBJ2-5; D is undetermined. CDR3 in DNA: TGCGCCAGCAGCGCGGACCAAGAGACCCAGTACTTC. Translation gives CASSADQETQYF.